This T cell receptor beta chain was recorded in a study of blood T cells in healthy people across ages. Study details: About one barcoded beta molecule per two T cells was the capture yield of template switching.

It was with a sample-barcoded 5' primer and a J-beta primer mix that a second PCR of roughly 6 to 12 cycles was run. The template-switch adaptor, which had 12 random nucleotides, put a tag on each cDNA molecule. Using its own MiXCR run on the 5' RACE reads, TCRdb lists one record per CDR3 protein. Among hundreds of thousands of distinct CDR3 sequences listed, around 48% were seen once. This clonotype was counted between two and nine times. The CDR3 extends over 14 amino acids. The germline V gene has CDR1 SGHTA and CDR2 FQGNSA. V was cut by 1 base and J by 7 bases, with 14 bases left in between. The rearrangement links TRBV7-2 to TRBJ2-7; possible D gene TRBD1, 6 bases. The source is a woman aged 55-75 years in good health. Sequenced: blood. As DNA, the CDR3 is TGTGCCAGCAGCTTAGGGACAGCGTACAATGAGCAGTACTTC. Translation gives CASSLGTAYNEQYF.